The rows below give T cell receptor beta chains drawn from one sample of a study of blood T cell repertoires in COVID-19. Produced via immunoSEQ multiplex PCR; TCRdb's table is partial and in-frame only. The data show around 140,000 clones, 88% seen once. Specimen: peripheral blood. The receptors come from a woman aged 55-70 years with acute or convalescent COVID-19. CDR3s leave out the opening cysteine and the closing phenylalanine or tryptophan.

V	length	J	CDR3
TRBV6-5	12	TRBJ1-1	ASLDEGTNTEAF
TRBV7-2	13	TRBJ2-3	ASSPTLALGSTQY
TRBV29-1	12	TRBJ2-1	SESSGGDGREQF
TRBV6-2/TRBV6-3	14	TRBJ2-2	ASSYLVSGGTGELF
TRBV4-2	11	TRBJ2-1	ASSPNRQGWQF
TRBV6-5	12	TRBJ1-6	ASRRTGGSSPLH
TRBV28	13	TRBJ1-5	ASSLQGATNQPQH
TRBV18	12	TRBJ1-4	ASSPLSGDEKLF
TRBV28	17	TRBJ2-1	ASSLKPGTSGGPYNEQF
TRBV7-2	11	TRBJ1-2	ASSLDQGFGYT
TRBV28	13	TRBJ1-2	ASSDRGFFGYGYT
TRBV2	13	TRBJ1-4	ASSPDRGPGEKLF
TRBV5-1	10	TRBJ1-2	ASSLEGDGYT
TRBV6-2/TRBV6-3	15	TRBJ2-3	ASSSGGGFGGTDTQY
TRBV4-2	16	TRBJ1-1	ASSYTGTGGSRNTEAF
TRBV29-1	9	TRBJ2-5	SVGSQETQY
TRBV18	13	TRBJ2-7	ASSPNPGTDYEQY
TRBV28	13	TRBJ2-1	ASSSYIGQGREQF
TRBV29-1	11	TRBJ1-1	SGLTGAGTEAF
TRBV5-1	12	TRBJ1-2	ASSLAGTHYGYT
TRBV19	9	TRBJ1-1	ASSTTGFAF
TRBV9	13	TRBJ2-1	ASSVALWRGDEQF
TRBV7-9	12	TRBJ1-1	ASTMTEMNTEAF
TRBV6-2/TRBV6-3	14	TRBJ1-5	ASSPAGGSPNQPQH
TRBV4-2	15	TRBJ1-2	ASSQGGLGPEGYGYT